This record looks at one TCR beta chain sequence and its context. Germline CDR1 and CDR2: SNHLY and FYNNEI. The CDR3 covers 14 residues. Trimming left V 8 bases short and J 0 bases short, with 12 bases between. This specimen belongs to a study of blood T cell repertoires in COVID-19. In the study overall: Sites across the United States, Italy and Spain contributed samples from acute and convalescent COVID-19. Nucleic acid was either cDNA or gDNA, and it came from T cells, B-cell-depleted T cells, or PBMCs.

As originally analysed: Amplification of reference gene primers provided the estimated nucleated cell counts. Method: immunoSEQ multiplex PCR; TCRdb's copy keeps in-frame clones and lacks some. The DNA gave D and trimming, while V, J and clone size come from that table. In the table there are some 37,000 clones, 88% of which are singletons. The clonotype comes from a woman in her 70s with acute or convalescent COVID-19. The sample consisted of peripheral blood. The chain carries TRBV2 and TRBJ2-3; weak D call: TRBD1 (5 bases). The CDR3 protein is CASGLDSSTDTQYF. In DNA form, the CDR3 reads TGTGCCAGCGGGCTCGACAGTAGCACAGATACGCAGTATTTT.